These 2 T cell receptor beta chains originate from one sample sequenced in a study of shared clonotypes between healthy human individuals. Here immunoSEQ multiplex PCR was the method, and the copy in TCRdb shows in-frame clones only, minus some. The table has a few million clones, about 92% seen once. The sample consisted of naive CD4+ T cells sorted from blood. Subset here: CD45RA+ positively selected. Receptors originate from a man between 18 and 29 years old in good health.

The chain couples TRBV30 to TRBJ1-6; 11 nucleotides line up with TRBD1. V lost 2 bases and J lost 17; bases outside the gene matches: 8. Germline loops: CDR1 GTSNPN, CDR2 SVGIG (reference sequence). CDR3 length: 13 amino acids. In DNA form, the CDR3 reads TGTGCCTGGAGTTACTCCCAGGGACAGGGGGTCCACTTT. Amino acid sequence: CAWSYSQGQGVHF.

V usage is TRBV6-1 and J usage is TRBJ2-1; 12 nucleotides line up with TRBD2. Per the germline V gene, CDR1 is MNHNS and CDR2 is SASEGT. V trimming: 2 bases; J trimming: 6 bases; junction bases outside the gene matches: 5. The CDR3 consists of 16 residues. CDR3: CASSESLAGGANEQFF. The CDR3 DNA reads as TGTGCCAGCAGTGAAAGTCTAGCGGGAGGGGCCAATGAGCAGTTCTTC.